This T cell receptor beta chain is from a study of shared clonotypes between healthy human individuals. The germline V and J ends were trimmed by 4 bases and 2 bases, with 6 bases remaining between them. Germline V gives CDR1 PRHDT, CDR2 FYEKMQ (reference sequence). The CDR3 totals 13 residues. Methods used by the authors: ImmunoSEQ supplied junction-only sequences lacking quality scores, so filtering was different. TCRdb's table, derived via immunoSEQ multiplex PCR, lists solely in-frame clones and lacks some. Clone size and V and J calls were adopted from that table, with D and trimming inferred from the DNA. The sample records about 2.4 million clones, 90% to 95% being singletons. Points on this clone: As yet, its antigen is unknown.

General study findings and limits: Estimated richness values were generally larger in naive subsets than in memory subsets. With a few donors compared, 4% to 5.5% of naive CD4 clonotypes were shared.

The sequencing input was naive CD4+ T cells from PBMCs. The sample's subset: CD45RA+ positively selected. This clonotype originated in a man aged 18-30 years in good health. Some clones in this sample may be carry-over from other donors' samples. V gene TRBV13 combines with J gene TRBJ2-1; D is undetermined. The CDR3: CASSSRAYNEQFF. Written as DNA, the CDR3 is TGTGCCAGCAGCTCCAGAGCCTACAATGAGCAGTTCTTC.